A single sample is the source of the 28 T cell receptor beta chains below, sequenced in a study of PD-1 blockade in classical Hodgkin lymphoma. There was relapse after autologous stem cell transplantation in every patient, and there was variation in brentuximab vedotin exposure. Some clones are missing from TCRdb's copy, which holds only in-frame ones; the method was immunoSEQ multiplex PCR. Among 20,000 to 25,000 clones listed, around 80% were seen once. The sample in question was peripheral blood mononuclear cells (PBMCs), obtained before the second cycle of nivolumab. These receptors came from a human donor with classical Hodgkin lymphoma.

This clone was seen more than once but under ten times. V is TRBV19 and J is TRBJ1-1; D call uncertain. The CDR3 length is 15 residues. Germline CDR1 reads LNHDA; CDR2 reads SQIVND (reference sequence). Trimming removed 3 bases at V and 1 base at J, with 12 bases between. The CDR3 sequence is CASSITAGRNTEAFF. For the CDR3, the DNA is TGTGCCAGTAGTATCACAGCCGGGAGGAACACTGAAGCTTTCTTT.

The chain uses TRBV5-1 and TRBJ1-2, with 10 bases fitting TRBD1. Trimming took 6 bases from V and 5 from J; bases not matched to a gene: 7. Germline values: CDR1 SGHRS, CDR2 YFSETQ. This CDR3 comprises 14 residues. The CDR3 protein is CASMEEDRGYGYTF. In DNA, the CDR3 is TGCGCCAGCATGGAAGAGGACAGGGGGTATGGCTACACCTTC.

This clone was seen a handful of times. V usage is TRBV2 and J usage is TRBJ2-3; no reliable D call. CDR3 length equals 13 residues. Trimming took off 7 bases at V and 3 bases at J, with 11 bases between the two ends. Germline V gives CDR1 SNHLY, CDR2 FYNNEI. CDR3 loop: CASIPAHTDTQYF. The CDR3 DNA sequence: TGTGCCAGCATCCCTGCGCATACAGATACGCAGTATTTT.

V and J are TRBV19 and TRBJ1-4; tentatively, D is TRBD1 (5 bases). Trimming shortened V by 5 bases and J by 7 bases, and 20 bases separated the two germline ends. The CDR3 is 16 residues long. CDR1 is LNHDA, CDR2 SQIVND, per germline (reference sequence). The CDR3: CASSRAGHQVAEKLFF. Here the CDR3 DNA reads TGTGCCAGTAGTCGGGCAGGGCACCAAGTGGCTGAAAAACTGTTTTTT.

The chain employs TRBV6-5 and TRBJ2-7; weak D call: TRBD2 (5 bases). Trimming shortened V by 7 bases and J by 0 bases, and 16 bases separated the two germline ends. CDR1 MNHEY and CDR2 SVGAGI come from the germline V gene. CDR3 length: 15 amino acids. The DNA of the CDR3 is TGTGCCAGCAAAAACGGACGGGGTTCCTCCTACGAGCAGTACTTC. Amino acids: CASKNGRGSSYEQYF.

The V gene is TRBV5-4, the J gene TRBJ2-2, with D perhaps TRBD1 (6 bases). V was clipped by 4 bases and J by 1 base, with 11 bases between them. The CDR3 loop spans 15 amino acids. Germline CDR1 is SGHNT and CDR2 is YYREEE (reference sequence). DNA for the CDR3: TGTGCCAGCAGCATAAAACAGGGGAACACCGGGGAGCTGTTTTTT. Translated: CASSIKQGNTGELFF. The entire variable domain, with the rest obtained from reference TRBV5-4 and TRBJ2-2, is as follows: ETGVTQSPTHLIKTRGQQVTLRCSSQSGHNTVSWYQQALGQGPQFIFQYYREEENGRGNFPPRFSGLQFPNYSSELNVNALELDDSALYLCASSIKQGNTGELFFGEGSRLTVL.

As regards this clone: The same CDR3 is also encoded by other DNA sequences in this sample. The V call is TRBV7-2, the J call TRBJ2-2; 12 bases line up with TRBD2. The trim removed 5 bases at V and 5 bases at J, leaving 3 bases unmatched. The length of the CDR3 is 15 residues. Germline CDR1 and CDR2: SGHTA and FQGNSA. CDR3 bases: TGTGCCAGCAGCCTCGGACTAGCGGGGACCGGGGAGCTGTTTTTT. Protein product: CASSLGLAGTGELFF.

CDR3 region: CASSLGSYRDLERNTQYF. The CDR3 coding sequence is TGTGCCAGCAGCTTAGGAAGCTACCGGGACCTAGAGAGGAATACGCAGTATTTT. The gene calls are TRBV11-3 and TRBJ2-3; D tentatively fits TRBD1 or TRBD2 (5 bases each). Germline CDR1 reads SGHNT; CDR2 reads YENEEA. V was pared by 1 base and J by 7 bases, with 24 bases between. This CDR3 contains 18 residues.

The chain combines TRBV5-1 with TRBJ2-1, with D perhaps TRBD2 (6 bases). The CDR3 extends over 17 amino acids. Between the trimmed V and J ends, which lost 6 bases and 0 bases, there was a span of 19 bases. CDR1 is SGHRS, CDR2 YFSETQ, per germline. Here the CDR3 DNA reads TGCGCCAGCAACCTAAAACCCGGGACTGCCTCCTACAATGAGCAGTTCTTC. This translates into CASNLKPGTASYNEQFF.

This clone was seen once. This chain links TRBV30 with TRBJ2-3; unclear D gene. This CDR3 comprises 15 residues. Germline V gene sequence: CDR1 GTSNPN, CDR2 SVGIG (reference sequence). V lost 2 bases and J 1 base, leaving 13 bases between the germline ends. The CDR3 region is CAWSNRILGTDTQYF. CDR3 DNA: TGTGCCTGGAGTAATAGAATTCTCGGCACAGATACGCAGTATTTT.

The gene calls are TRBV7-9 and TRBJ1-2; TRBD1 agrees at 7 bases. There are 14 residues in the CDR3. With V trimmed by 5 bases and J by 7 bases, 10 bases remained unmatched. The V gene's germline CDR1 is SEHNR and CDR2 FQNEAQ (reference sequence). CDR3 sequence: CASSVLTGNRGYTF. The CDR3 nucleotides are TGTGCCAGCAGCGTGCTGACAGGGAATCGTGGCTACACCTTC.

The chain employs TRBV29-1 and TRBJ2-2, with D perhaps assigned TRBD1 or TRBD2 (5 bases each). CDR1 SQVTM and CDR2 ANQGSEA come from the germline V gene. The length of the CDR3 is 13 residues. V was shortened by 3 bases and J by 7 bases, with 12 bases between the two germline ends. The CDR3 DNA sequence: TGCAGCGTTGAGCCAGGGACCGGCGGGGAGCTGTTTTTT. Translated: CSVEPGTGGELFF.

The V gene is TRBV6-5, the J gene TRBJ2-1, with no clear D. This CDR3 contains 15 residues. V was trimmed by 8 bases and J by 2 bases, leaving 16 bases between them. Germline-derived CDR1 and CDR2 are MNHEY and SVGAGI. The CDR3 sequence: CASSSRSPPYNEQFF. DNA of the CDR3: TGTGCCAGCTCCTCCCGGTCCCCCCCCTACAATGAGCAGTTCTTC.

The V gene is TRBV5-1, the J gene TRBJ2-6; possibly TRBD1 for D (6 bases). Trimming left V 7 bases short and J 0 bases short, with 17 bases between. Germline V gene sequence: CDR1 SGHRS, CDR2 YFSETQ. This CDR3 contains 17 residues. CDR3 sequence reads: CASDWGRGGSGANVLTF. CDR3 coding DNA: TGCGCCAGCGATTGGGGCAGGGGCGGCTCTGGGGCCAACGTCCTGACTTTC.

DNA for the CDR3: TGTGCCAGCAGCCGGGAAGGGGACGAGCAGTACTTC. This sequence encodes CASSREGDEQYF. This chain uses TRBV2 with TRBJ2-7, with D perhaps matching TRBD1 or TRBD2 (5 bases each). Germline CDR1 SNHLY, CDR2 FYNNEI. V was clipped by 6 bases and J by 5 bases, with 11 bases between them. CDR3 length equals 12 residues. Combining the CDR3 with reference TRBV2 and TRBJ2-7 gives the whole variable domain EPEVTQTPSHQVTQMGQEVILRCVPISNHLYFYWYRQILGQKVEFLVSFYNNEISEKSEIFDDQFSVERPDGSNFTLKIRSTKLEDSAMYFCASSREGDEQYFGPGTRLTVT.

V is TRBV27 and J is TRBJ2-7; TRBD2 matches 9 bases. Germline CDR1 and CDR2: MNHEY and SMNVEV (reference sequence). After removal of 4 bases from V and 6 bases from J, the junction contained 4 bases not matched to a gene. This CDR3 spans 13 amino acids. CDR3 amino acids: CASSSSGRSEQYF. Written as DNA, the CDR3 is TGTGCCAGCAGTTCGAGCGGGAGGAGCGAGCAGTACTTC.

The sample holds a few counts of this clone. The gene calls are TRBV10-1 and TRBJ1-2; 7 bases are a match to TRBD1. Trimming took 5 bases from V and 4 from J; bases not matched to a gene: 7. CDR3 size: 14 residues. Germline values: CDR1 WNHNN, CDR2 SYGVQD (reference sequence). CDR3 nucleotides: TGCGCCAGCAGTCCACAGGGGATCAGCTATGGCTACACCTTC. Translating it yields CASSPQGISYGYTF.

This chain uses TRBV6-1 with TRBJ1-5; D is uncertain. V was pared by 6 bases and J by 7 bases, with 13 bases between. This CDR3 is built from 13 residues. Germline assignment: CDR1 MNHNS and CDR2 SASEGT. In DNA form, the CDR3 reads TGTGCCAGCAGACAGAGACTTGACCAGCCCCAGCATTTT. It is translated as CASRQRLDQPQHF.

The chain has TRBV27 and TRBJ1-2; 9 nucleotides match TRBD1. Germline V lookup: CDR1 MNHEY, CDR2 SMNVEV (reference sequence). This CDR3 comprises 15 residues. After removal of 4 bases from V and 2 bases from J, the junction contained 5 bases not matched to a gene. The CDR3 nucleotides read TGTGCCAGCAGTTCTTTCGGGACAGGGAACTATGGCTACACCTTC. This translates into CASSSFGTGNYGYTF.

This clone was observed once. The chain recombines TRBV19 with TRBJ1-1; possible D gene TRBD1, 5 bases. V lost 3 bases and J 5 bases, leaving 16 bases between the germline ends. The CDR3 is made up of 15 amino acids. Germline loops: CDR1 LNHDA, CDR2 SQIVND (reference sequence). The CDR3 loop is CASSIRRGKGTEAFF. As DNA, the CDR3 is TGTGCCAGTAGTATTCGTCGGGGTAAGGGGACTGAAGCTTTCTTT.

The chain uses TRBV10-2 and TRBJ2-6; no reliable D call. The CDR3 extends over 13 amino acids. CDR1 is WSHSY, CDR2 SAAADI, per germline. The V end lost 6 bases, the J end lost 5 bases, and 8 bases lay between the germline ends. CDR3 in amino acids: CASSQNWANVLTF. In nucleotides, the CDR3 is TGCGCCAGCAGCCAGAACTGGGCCAACGTCCTGACTTTC.

V is TRBV29-1 and J is TRBJ1-2; weak D call: TRBD1 (5 bases). The CDR3 is 13 residues long. Germline CDR1 reads SQVTM; CDR2 reads ANQGSEA. V was shortened by 2 bases and J by 4 bases, with 11 bases between the two germline ends. DNA for the CDR3: TGCAGCGTTGAAACAGGCGACGGCTATGGCTACACCTTC. Translated, it gives CSVETGDGYGYTF.

The genes are TRBV4-1 and TRBJ2-3, with 9 bases aligning to TRBD1. The CDR3 runs 15 residues. V was clipped by 0 bases and J by 10 bases; unmatched bases: 8. Per germline, CDR1 MGHRA and CDR2 YSYEKL. The CDR3 protein is CASSQDDRGFVSQYF. The CDR3 DNA reads TGCGCCAGCAGCCAAGATGACAGGGGGTTCGTGTCGCAGTATTTT.

This chain joins TRBV2 and TRBJ1-1, with D tentatively TRBD1 (6 bases). This CDR3 is built from 14 residues. V was pared by 4 bases and J by 4 bases, with 13 bases between. Per germline, CDR1 SNHLY and CDR2 FYNNEI. The CDR3 loop reads CASSAGQGFTEAFF. The CDR3 coding sequence is TGTGCCAGCAGTGCGGGCCAGGGGTTCACTGAAGCTTTCTTT. The variable domain in full, with the rest retrieved from reference TRBV2 and TRBJ1-1, is EPEVTQTPSHQVTQMGQEVILRCVPISNHLYFYWYRQILGQKVEFLVSFYNNEISEKSEIFDDQFSVERPDGSNFTLKIRSTKLEDSAMYFCASSAGQGFTEAFFGQGTRLTVV.

The chain combines TRBV6-6 with TRBJ1-3, with D unclear. Germline values: CDR1 MNHNY, CDR2 SVGAGI (reference sequence). Between the trimmed V and J ends, which lost 6 bases and 2 bases, there was a span of 11 bases. The CDR3 is made up of 14 amino acids. CDR3 bases: TGTGCCAGCAGCCGGACGGGTACTGGAAACACCATATATTTT. It encodes CASSRTGTGNTIYF.

This clone was seen a few times. The chain combines TRBV11-2 with TRBJ2-3, with D unclear. In germline, CDR1 is SGHAT, CDR2 FQNNGV. The CDR3 totals 14 residues. Trimming removed 5 bases at V and 1 base at J, with 10 bases between. This CDR3 is CASSDLVGTDTQYF. The CDR3 DNA follows: TGTGCCAGCAGCGATTTGGTGGGCACAGATACGCAGTATTTT.

The chain employs TRBV7-9 and TRBJ1-4, with TRBD1 matching over 8 bases. J was trimmed by 0 bases and V by 3 bases; bases with no gene match: 6. The CDR3 spans 17 residues. CDR1 is SEHNR and CDR2 is FQNEAQ in the germline V gene (reference sequence). DNA of the CDR3: TGTGCCAGCAGCTTCGGACAGGGTCCAGCAACTAATGAAAAACTGTTTTTT. As protein: CASSFGQGPATNEKLFF.

V is TRBV19 and J is TRBJ2-2; D possibly uses TRBD1 or TRBD2 (6 bases each). Per germline, CDR1 LNHDA and CDR2 SQIVND (reference sequence). This CDR3 region has 19 residues. The germline V and J ends were trimmed by 1 base and 0 bases, with 18 bases remaining between them. CDR3 protein: CASSIVGRPGGANTGELFF. In DNA, the CDR3 is TGTGCCAGTAGTATAGTAGGTCGTCCCGGGGGCGCGAACACCGGGGAGCTGTTTTTT.